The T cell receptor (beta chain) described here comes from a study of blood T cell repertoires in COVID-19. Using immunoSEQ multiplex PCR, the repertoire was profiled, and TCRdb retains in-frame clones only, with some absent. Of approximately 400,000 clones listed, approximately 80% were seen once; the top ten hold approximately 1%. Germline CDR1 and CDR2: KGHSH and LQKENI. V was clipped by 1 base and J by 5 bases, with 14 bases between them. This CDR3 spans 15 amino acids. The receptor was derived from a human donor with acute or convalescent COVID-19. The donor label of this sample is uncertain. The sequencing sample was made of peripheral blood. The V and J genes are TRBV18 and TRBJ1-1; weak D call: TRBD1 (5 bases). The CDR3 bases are TGTGCCAGCTCACCACGATCCGACCGGGGGACTGAAGCTTTCTTT. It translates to CASSPRSDRGTEAFF.